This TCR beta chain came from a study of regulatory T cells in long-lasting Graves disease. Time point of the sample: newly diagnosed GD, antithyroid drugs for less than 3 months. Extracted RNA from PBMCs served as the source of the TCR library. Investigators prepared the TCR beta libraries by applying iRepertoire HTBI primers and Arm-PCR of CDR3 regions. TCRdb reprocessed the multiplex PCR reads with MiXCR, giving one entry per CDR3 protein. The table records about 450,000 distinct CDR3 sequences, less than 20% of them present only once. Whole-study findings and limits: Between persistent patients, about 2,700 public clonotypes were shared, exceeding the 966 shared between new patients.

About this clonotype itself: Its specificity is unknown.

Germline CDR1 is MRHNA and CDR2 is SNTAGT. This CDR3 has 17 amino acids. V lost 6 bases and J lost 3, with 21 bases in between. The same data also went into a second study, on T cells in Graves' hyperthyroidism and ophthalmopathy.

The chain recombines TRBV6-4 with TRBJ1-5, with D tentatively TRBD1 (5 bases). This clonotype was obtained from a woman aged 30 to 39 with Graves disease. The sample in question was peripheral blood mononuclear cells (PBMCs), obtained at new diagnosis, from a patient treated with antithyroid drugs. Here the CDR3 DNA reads TGTGCCAGCAGCGAACCCCCGGGGGGAATAGACAATCAGCCCCAGCATTTT. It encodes CASSEPPGGIDNQPQHF.